These 17 T cell receptor beta chains share one sample of origin, sequenced in a study of beta chain features in type 1 diabetes. What was sequenced were expressed TCRB transcripts, since all of the isolated RNA had been reverse transcribed. The table came from immunoSEQ multiplex PCR; TCRdb's copy has only in-frame clones and leaves some out. The sample records some 100,000 clones, roughly 40% being singletons. Material: stem cell memory CD4+ T cells from blood. The origin of the receptors is a woman aged 18-35 years in good health.

The V call is TRBV9, the J call TRBJ2-2; no reliable D call. V was shortened by 4 bases and J by 1 base, with 8 bases between the two germline ends. Germline lookup yields CDR1 SGDLS and CDR2 YYNGEE. This CDR3 contains 14 residues. The CDR3 is CASSPRLNTGELFF. CDR3 bases: TGTGCCAGCAGCCCCCGACTGAACACCGGGGAGCTGTTTTTT. Supplemented by reference TRBV9 and TRBJ2-2, the full variable domain reads DSGVTQTPKHLITATGQRVTLRCSPRSGDLSVYWYQQSLDQGLQFLIQYYNGEERAKGNILERFSAQQFPDLHSELNLSSLELGDSALYFCASSPRLNTGELFFGEGSRLTVL.

This clone was picked up a small number of times. Compared with germline, one end of the junction differs, possibly owing to a read error. The V call is TRBV7-7, the J call TRBJ2-7, with D possibly matching TRBD2 (5 bases). The CDR3 covers 15 residues. Germline V gene data show CDR1 as SSHAT and CDR2 as FNYEAQ (reference sequence). CDR3 sequence (DNA): TGTGCTAGCAGCCCAAGCCGGGATAAATCCTACGAGCAGTACTTC. Its translation is CASSPSRDKSYEQYF.

V and J are TRBV18 and TRBJ1-5, with D possibly being TRBD1 (6 bases). V gave up 1 base and J gave up 5 bases, with 6 bases separating them. The CDR3 loop spans 13 amino acids. Germline V gene lookup returns CDR1 KGHSH and CDR2 LQKENI. The CDR3: CASSPHRDQPQHF. CDR3 coding DNA: TGTGCCAGCTCACCACACAGGGATCAGCCCCAGCATTTT.

Only a few counts were recorded for this clone. The chain combines TRBV5-1 with TRBJ2-1, with 11 bases matching TRBD1. J gave up 9 bases and V 4 bases, and 6 bases lay outside the gene matches. Germline V gene lookup returns CDR1 SGHRS and CDR2 YFSETQ. There are 14 residues in the CDR3. In nucleotides, the CDR3 is TGCGCCAGCAGCACGGGACAGGGGGTGGTTGAGCAGTTCTTC. Residues: CASSTGQGVVEQFF.

In nucleotides, the CDR3 is TGTGCCAGCAGTTACTCGTCAGGGGGCTATGGCTACACCTTC. The encoded protein is CASSYSSGGYGYTF. The chain recombines TRBV6-5 with TRBJ1-2, with 7 bases matching TRBD1. The J segment lost 4 bases and the V segment lost 0 bases, leaving 2 bases of the junction unmatched. The germline gives CDR1 MNHEY, CDR2 SVGAGI. The CDR3 runs to 14 residues.

The rearrangement joins TRBV6-1 to TRBJ1-5; D may be TRBD1 (6 bases). Trimming shortened V by 2 bases and J by 0 bases, and 8 bases separated the two germline ends. The CDR3 length is 15 residues. In germline, CDR1 is MNHNS, CDR2 SASEGT. CDR3 sequence reads: CASSERDISNQPQHF. As DNA, the CDR3 is TGTGCCAGCAGTGAAAGGGACATTAGCAATCAGCCCCAGCATTTT.

The V gene is TRBV4-1, the J gene TRBJ2-1; the D is unclear. V lost 0 bases and J 6 bases, leaving 15 bases between the germline ends. The CDR3 contains 16 residues. Germline assignment: CDR1 MGHRA and CDR2 YSYEKL. In DNA form, the CDR3 reads TGCGCCAGCAGCCAAGATTGGGCGATATTCCCCAATGAGCAGTTCTTC. Its translation is CASSQDWAIFPNEQFF.

V and J are TRBV7-6 and TRBJ1-2; D is possibly TRBD1 (6 bases). Germline loops: CDR1 SGHVS, CDR2 FNYEAQ. CDR3 size: 15 residues. Trimming pared 3 bases from V and 1 base from J, leaving 12 bases between. DNA for the CDR3: TGTGCCAGCAGCTTTGAGACAGGTTATAACTATGGCTACACCTTC. Its translation is CASSFETGYNYGYTF.

This clone came up a few times. The genes are TRBV7-2 and TRBJ2-1, with TRBD2 identical over 9 bases. The CDR3 length is 13 residues. The V and J ends lost 2 bases and 8 bases, in that order; junction bases with no gene match: 1. CDR1 is SGHTA, CDR2 FQGNSA, per germline. CDR3 region: CASSLRLADEQFF. CDR3 in DNA: TGTGCCAGCAGCTTAAGACTAGCGGATGAGCAGTTCTTC.

This chain links TRBV18 with TRBJ2-5; 11 bases agree with TRBD1. This CDR3 comprises 15 residues. Looked up from germline, CDR1 is KGHSH and CDR2 is LQKENI. The V segment lost 3 bases and the J segment 5 bases; nucleotides outside the gene matches: 5. CDR3 in DNA: TGTGCCAGCTCACCCGGACAGGGGGCTGGGGAGACCCAGTACTTC. Translated: CASSPGQGAGETQYF.

The chain is built from TRBV5-6 and TRBJ1-3; no firm D call. This CDR3 is 12 amino acids long. Trimming took 3 bases from V and 4 from J, leaving 5 bases between them. Germline loops: CDR1 SGHDT, CDR2 YYEEEE. The CDR3 coding sequence is TGTGCCAGCAGCTACTTGGGAAACACCATATATTTT. It specifies CASSYLGNTIYF. Filled out from reference TRBV5-6 and TRBJ1-3, the complete variable domain reads DAGVTQSPTHLIKTRGQQVTLRCSPKSGHDTVSWYQQALGQGPQFIFQYYEEEERQRGNFPDRFSGHQFPNYSSELNVNALLLGDSALYLCASSYLGNTIYFGEGSWLTVV.

This chain links TRBV5-1 with TRBJ2-3; D gene ambiguous. Trimming left V 0 bases short and J 7 bases short, with 12 bases between. Germline V lookup: CDR1 SGHRS, CDR2 YFSETQ. The CDR3 contains 14 residues. The CDR3 region has the DNA TGCGCCAGCAGCTTGGAACTCGTTCCTAATACGCAGTATTTT. Translated: CASSLELVPNTQYF.

The gene calls are TRBV18 and TRBJ2-7; 8 positions match TRBD2. CDR3 size: 13 residues. The ends lost 6 bases at V and 4 bases at J; junction bases unmatched: 5. Germline assignment: CDR1 KGHSH and CDR2 LQKENI. The CDR3 nucleotides read TGTGCCAGCTCTGGAGCGGGGGTATACGAGCAGTACTTC. It translates to CASSGAGVYEQYF.

The chain couples TRBV7-9 to TRBJ2-1; D perhaps matches TRBD1 (6 bases). The V end was cut by 1 base, the J end by 6 bases, with 10 bases between. CDR1 and CDR2 (germline): SEHNR, FQNEAQ (reference sequence). The CDR3 is made up of 14 amino acids. The CDR3 loop reads CASSLDQGINEQFF. The CDR3 coding sequence is TGTGCCAGCAGCTTAGATCAGGGGATCAATGAGCAGTTCTTC. Looking up the rest from reference TRBV7-9 and TRBJ2-1 gives the full variable domain: DTGVSQNPRHKITKRGQNVTFRCDPISEHNRLYWYRQTLGQGPEFLTYFQNEAQLEKSRLLSDRFSAERPKGSFSTLEIQRTEQGDSAMYLCASSLDQGINEQFFGPGTRLTVL.

This clone was counted a single time. The chain has TRBV7-3 and TRBJ2-5; D possibly corresponds to TRBD2 (5 bases). Germline V gives CDR1 SGHTA, CDR2 FQGTGA. V lost 5 bases, J lost 1 base, and 11 bases lay in between. The CDR3 loop spans 14 amino acids. CDR3 coding DNA: TGTGCCAGCAGCGTCCAAGGAGGCCAAGAGACCCAGTACTTC. This sequence encodes CASSVQGGQETQYF.

This clone turned up a few times. J is TRBJ2-1 and V is TRBV5-4, with 7 bases fitting TRBD2. The V gene end was trimmed by 1 base and the J gene end by 1 base; junction bases not matched to a gene: 14. Germline values: CDR1 SGHNT, CDR2 YYREEE (reference sequence). The CDR3 is 19 residues long. CDR3 DNA: TGTGCCAGCAGCTTGCATTTCCCTAGCGGAGGGCCATCCTACAATGAGCAGTTCTTC. This codes for CASSLHFPSGGPSYNEQFF.

The chain combines TRBV5-1 with TRBJ2-7, with 9 bases fitting TRBD2. CDR1 and CDR2 from the germline V gene are SGHRS and YFSETQ. V lost 4 bases to trimming and J lost 1 base; unmatched junction nucleotides: 3. The CDR3 is made up of 14 amino acids. The CDR3 protein is CASSLSGSSYEQYF. The CDR3 DNA follows: TGCGCCAGCAGCCTTAGCGGGAGTTCCTACGAGCAGTACTTC.